This TCR beta chain was captured by sequencing in a study of OX40 agonist ivuxolimab in advanced cancers. Study-wide context: Ivuxolimab was a fully human IgG2 agonistic monoclonal antibody targeting the costimulatory receptor OX40 (CD134). The monotherapy dose-escalation portion (N of about 47 patients) of the phase I ivuxolimab trial is reported in the paper. Of the roughly 54 patients in dose escalation, some 20 had hepatocellular carcinoma, about 15 had melanoma, 9 had renal cell carcinoma and 9 had head and neck cancer. Prior anti-PD-1, anti-PD-L1 or anti-CTLA-4 therapy was permitted, and checkpoint inhibitors had been received by around 40% of dose-escalation patients. In the dose-escalation cohort, 75% to 90% of patients were male, and the mean age was approximately 60 years with a range of roughly 20 to 80. Peripheral TCRbeta sequencing aimed to test whether ivuxolimab altered TCR sequence diversity and caused clonal T-cell expansion. Partial responses were achieved by three dose-escalation patients, of whom one had hepatocellular carcinoma and two had cutaneous melanoma. Intravenous ivuxolimab was administered to patients every 2 weeks at six dose levels: 0.01, 0.1, 0.3, 1.5, 3 and 10 mg/kg.

General study outcomes and caveats: After ivuxolimab, CD8+ T cells had more expanded clones than CD4+ T cells on average. In the 0.1-3.0 mg/kg groups, partial responders were among the patients with the lowest normalized peripheral clonal expansion, particularly in CD8+ T cells. Low levels of normalized T-cell clonal expansion were also shown by some nonresponding patients. Which antigens the clonally expanded peripheral T cells were specific for was not determined. At doses of 0.1 to 3.0 mg/kg, clonal expansion of both CD4+ and CD8+ blood T cells was observed from baseline to week 6.

The trial excluded patients who had a history of autoimmune disease or who were on systemic immunosuppression. Peripheral blood for TCR sequencing was collected from all dose cohorts at baseline, on cycle 4 day 1, and on cycle 7 day 1. The samples were taken from a phase I, first-in-human, multicenter, open-label dose-escalation trial of ivuxolimab. The trial enrolled adults with locally advanced or metastatic head and neck squamous cell, hepatocellular, melanoma or renal cell carcinoma. Before TCR sequencing, CD4+ T cells and CD8+ T cells were sorted from peripheral blood as separate populations. Clipping removes 10 bases from V and 11 bases from J, with 20 as the unmatched junction base count. The CDR3 runs 16 amino acids, cysteine and phenylalanine included. Just the 48-base CDR3 DNA is kept, in frame starting at base 1. CDR1 and CDR2, per the germline V gene (reference sequence), are MNHNY and SVGAGI.

Genomic DNA was extracted from sorted cells for sequencing of the TCRbeta CDR3 region. The immunoSEQ Assay was used to sequence the TCRbeta CDR3 regions. In TCRdb, the immuneACCESS table is reduced to in-frame sequences with V and J assigned. These tables do not hold every clone; where another copy was compared, an unresolved V gene accounts for under half, and the others remain unexplained. Counted in this sample were about 58,000 clones; 80% to 90% of them appeared once. About 3.3% of the sample belongs to the ten largest clones. On this clone: The specificity of this receptor is unknown. The input lacks base qualities; no much larger clone sits a single base away.

The input for sequencing was CD4+ or CD8+ T cells sorted from blood, taken in a trial of the OX40 agonist ivuxolimab. The receptor was derived from an adult with an advanced solid tumor such as melanoma, head and neck, liver or kidney cancer. The chain joins TRBV6-6 to TRBJ1-1; 12 central nucleotides agree with TRBD1. The CDR3 region reads CATQNPPGQGAMGAFF. The DNA sequence is as follows: TGTGCCACGCAAAACCCCCCGGGACAGGGGGCAATGGGGGCTTTCTTT.